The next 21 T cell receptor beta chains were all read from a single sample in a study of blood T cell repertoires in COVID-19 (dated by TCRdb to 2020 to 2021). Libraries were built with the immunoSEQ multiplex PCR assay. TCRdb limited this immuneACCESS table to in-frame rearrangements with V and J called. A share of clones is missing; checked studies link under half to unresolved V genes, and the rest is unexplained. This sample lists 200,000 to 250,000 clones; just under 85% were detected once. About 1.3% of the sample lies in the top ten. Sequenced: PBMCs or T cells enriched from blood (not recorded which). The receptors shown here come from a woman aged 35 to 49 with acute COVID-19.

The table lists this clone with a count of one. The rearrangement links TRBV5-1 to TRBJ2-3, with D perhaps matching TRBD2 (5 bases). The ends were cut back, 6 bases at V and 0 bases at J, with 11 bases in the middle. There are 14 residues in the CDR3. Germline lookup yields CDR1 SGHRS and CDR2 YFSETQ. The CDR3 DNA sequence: TGCGCCAGCACCCCACCGGGGAGCACAGATACGCAGTATTTT. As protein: CASTPPGSTDTQYF.

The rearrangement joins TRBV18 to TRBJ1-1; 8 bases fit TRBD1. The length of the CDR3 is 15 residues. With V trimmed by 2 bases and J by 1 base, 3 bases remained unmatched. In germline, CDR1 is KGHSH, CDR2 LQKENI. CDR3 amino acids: CASSPAGTGNTEAFF. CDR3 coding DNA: TGTGCCAGCTCACCAGCCGGGACAGGGAACACTGAAGCTTTCTTT.

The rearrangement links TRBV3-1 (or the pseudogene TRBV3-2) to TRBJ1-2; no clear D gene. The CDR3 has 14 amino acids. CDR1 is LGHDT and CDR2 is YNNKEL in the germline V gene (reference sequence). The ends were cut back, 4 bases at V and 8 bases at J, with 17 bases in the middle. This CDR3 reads CASSLASGREGYTF. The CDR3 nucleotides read TGTGCCAGCAGCCTAGCCTCGGGGAGGGAAGGCTACACCTTC.

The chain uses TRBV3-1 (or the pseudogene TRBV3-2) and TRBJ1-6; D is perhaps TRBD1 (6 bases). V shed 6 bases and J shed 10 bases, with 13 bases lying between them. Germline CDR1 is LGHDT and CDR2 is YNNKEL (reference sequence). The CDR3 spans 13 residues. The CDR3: CASRAGERSPLHF. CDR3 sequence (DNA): TGTGCCAGCAGGGCAGGGGAGAGATCACCCCTCCACTTT.

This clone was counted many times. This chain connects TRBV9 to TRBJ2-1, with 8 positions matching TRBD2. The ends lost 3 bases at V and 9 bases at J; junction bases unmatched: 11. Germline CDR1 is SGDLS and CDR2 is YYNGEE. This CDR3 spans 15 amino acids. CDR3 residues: CASSAPGLVGAEQFF. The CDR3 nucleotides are TGTGCCAGCAGCGCCCCGGGACTAGTGGGTGCTGAGCAGTTCTTC.

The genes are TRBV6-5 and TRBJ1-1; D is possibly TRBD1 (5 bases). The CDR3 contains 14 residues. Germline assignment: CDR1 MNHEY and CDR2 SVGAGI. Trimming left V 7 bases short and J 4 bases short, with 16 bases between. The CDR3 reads CASKIRAGFTEAFF. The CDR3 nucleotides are TGTGCCAGCAAAATAAGGGCAGGGTTCACTGAAGCTTTCTTT.

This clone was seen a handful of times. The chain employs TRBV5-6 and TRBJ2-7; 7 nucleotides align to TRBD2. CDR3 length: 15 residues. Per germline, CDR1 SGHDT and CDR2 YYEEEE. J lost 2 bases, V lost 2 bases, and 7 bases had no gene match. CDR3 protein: CASSFGTRGAYEQYF. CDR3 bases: TGTGCCAGCAGCTTTGGGACCCGGGGGGCCTACGAGCAGTACTTC. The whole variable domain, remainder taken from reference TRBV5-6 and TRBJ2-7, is DAGVTQSPTHLIKTRGQQVTLRCSPKSGHDTVSWYQQALGQGPQFIFQYYEEEERQRGNFPDRFSGHQFPNYSSELNVNALLLGDSALYLCASSFGTRGAYEQYFGPGTRLTVT.

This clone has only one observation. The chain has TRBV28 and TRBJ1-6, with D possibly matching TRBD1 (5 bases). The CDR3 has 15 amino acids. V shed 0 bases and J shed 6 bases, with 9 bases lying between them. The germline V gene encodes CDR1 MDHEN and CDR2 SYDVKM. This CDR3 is CASSLWGQGNSPLHF. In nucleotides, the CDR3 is TGTGCCAGCAGTTTATGGGGCCAGGGTAATTCACCCCTCCACTTT.

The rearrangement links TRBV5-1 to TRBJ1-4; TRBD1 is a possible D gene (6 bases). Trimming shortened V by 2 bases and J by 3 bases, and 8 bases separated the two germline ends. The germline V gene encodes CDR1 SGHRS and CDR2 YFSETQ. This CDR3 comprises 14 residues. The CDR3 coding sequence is TGCGCCAGCAGCTTTGGACAGCCTAATGAAAAACTGTTTTTT. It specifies CASSFGQPNEKLFF.

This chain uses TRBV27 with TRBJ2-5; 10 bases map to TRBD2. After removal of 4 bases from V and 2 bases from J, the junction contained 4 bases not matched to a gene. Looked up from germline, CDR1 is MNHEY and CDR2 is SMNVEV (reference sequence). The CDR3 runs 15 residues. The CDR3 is CASSSLAGVQETQYF. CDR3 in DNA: TGTGCCAGCAGTTCTCTAGCGGGAGTTCAAGAGACCCAGTACTTC.

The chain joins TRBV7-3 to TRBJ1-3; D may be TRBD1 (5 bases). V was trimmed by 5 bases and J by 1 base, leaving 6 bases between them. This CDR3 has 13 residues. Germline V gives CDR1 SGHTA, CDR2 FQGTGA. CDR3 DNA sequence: TGTGCCAGCAGCCAGGGATCTGGAAACACCATATATTTT. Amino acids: CASSQGSGNTIYF. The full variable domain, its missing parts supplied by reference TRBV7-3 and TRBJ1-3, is GAGVSQTPSNKVTEKGKYVELRCDPISGHTALYWYRQSLGQGPEFLIYFQGTGAADDSGLPNDRFFAVRPEGSVSTLKIQRTERGDSAVYLCASSQGSGNTIYFGEGSWLTVV.

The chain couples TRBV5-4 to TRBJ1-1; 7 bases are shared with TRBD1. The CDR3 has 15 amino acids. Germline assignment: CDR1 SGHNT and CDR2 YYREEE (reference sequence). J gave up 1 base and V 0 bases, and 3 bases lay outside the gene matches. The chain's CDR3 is CASSLGTGSNTEAFF. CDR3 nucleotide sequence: TGTGCCAGCAGCTTGGGGACAGGTTCGAACACTGAAGCTTTCTTT.

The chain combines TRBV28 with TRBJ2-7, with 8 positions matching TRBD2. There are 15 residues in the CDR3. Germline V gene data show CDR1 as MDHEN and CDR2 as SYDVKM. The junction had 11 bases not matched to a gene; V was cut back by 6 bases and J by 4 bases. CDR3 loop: CASSPPSGSLYEQYF. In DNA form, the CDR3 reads TGTGCCAGCAGCCCCCCCAGCGGGAGCTTGTACGAGCAGTACTTC.

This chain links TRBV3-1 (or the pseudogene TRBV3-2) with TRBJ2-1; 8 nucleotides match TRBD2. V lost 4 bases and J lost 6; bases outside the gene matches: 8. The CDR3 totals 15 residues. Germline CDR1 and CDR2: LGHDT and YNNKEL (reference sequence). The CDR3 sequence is CASSPGTRAGNEQFF. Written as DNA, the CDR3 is TGTGCCAGCAGCCCCGGGACTAGGGCCGGCAATGAGCAGTTCTTC.

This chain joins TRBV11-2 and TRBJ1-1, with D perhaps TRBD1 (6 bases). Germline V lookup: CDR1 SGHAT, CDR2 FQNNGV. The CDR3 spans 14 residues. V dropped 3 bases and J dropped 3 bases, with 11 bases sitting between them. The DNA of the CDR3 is TGTGCCAGCAGCTTGCAGGGGACGTACACTGAAGCTTTCTTT. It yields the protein CASSLQGTYTEAFF. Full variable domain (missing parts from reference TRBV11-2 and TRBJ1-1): EAGVAQSPRYKIIEKRQSVAFWCNPISGHATLYWYQQILGQGPKLLIQFQNNGVVDDSQLPKDRFSAERLKGVDSTLKIQPAKLEDSAVYLCASSLQGTYTEAFFGQGTRLTVV.

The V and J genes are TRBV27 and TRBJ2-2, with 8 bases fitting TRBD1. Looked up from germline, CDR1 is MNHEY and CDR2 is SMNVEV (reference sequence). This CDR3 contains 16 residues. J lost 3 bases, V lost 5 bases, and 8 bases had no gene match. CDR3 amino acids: CASSPRTGIYTGELFF. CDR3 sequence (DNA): TGTGCCAGCAGTCCCCGGACAGGGATCTACACCGGGGAGCTGTTTTTT.

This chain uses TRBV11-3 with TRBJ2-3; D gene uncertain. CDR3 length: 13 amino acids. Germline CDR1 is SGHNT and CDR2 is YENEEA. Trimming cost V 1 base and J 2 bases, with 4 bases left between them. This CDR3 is CASSLAVTDTQYF. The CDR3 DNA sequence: TGTGCCAGCAGCTTAGCCGTCACAGATACGCAGTATTTT.

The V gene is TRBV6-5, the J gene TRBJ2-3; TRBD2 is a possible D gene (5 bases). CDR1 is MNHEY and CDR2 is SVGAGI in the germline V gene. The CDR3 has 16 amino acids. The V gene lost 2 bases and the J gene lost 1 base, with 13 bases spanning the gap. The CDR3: CASSYGVGSGTDTQYF. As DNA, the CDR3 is TGTGCCAGCAGTTACGGGGTAGGGAGTGGCACAGATACGCAGTATTTT.

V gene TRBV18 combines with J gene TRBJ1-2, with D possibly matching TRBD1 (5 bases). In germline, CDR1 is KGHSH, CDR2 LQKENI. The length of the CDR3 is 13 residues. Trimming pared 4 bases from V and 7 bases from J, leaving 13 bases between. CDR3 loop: CASSLRQTTGYTF. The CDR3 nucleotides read TGTGCCAGCTCACTAAGACAGACAACTGGCTACACCTTC.

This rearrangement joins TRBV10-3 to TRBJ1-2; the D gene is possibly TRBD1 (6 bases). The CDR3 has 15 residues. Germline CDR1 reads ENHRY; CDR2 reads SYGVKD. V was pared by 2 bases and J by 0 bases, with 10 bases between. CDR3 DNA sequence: TGTGCCATCAGTGAGCCAGGACAGACTAACTATGGCTACACCTTC. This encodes CAISEPGQTNYGYTF.

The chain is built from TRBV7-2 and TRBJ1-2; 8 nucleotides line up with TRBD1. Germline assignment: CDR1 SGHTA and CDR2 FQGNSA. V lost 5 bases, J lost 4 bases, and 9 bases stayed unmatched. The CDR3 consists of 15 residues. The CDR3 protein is CASSPDRGVGYGYTF. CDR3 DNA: TGTGCCAGCAGCCCCGACAGGGGAGTTGGCTATGGCTACACCTTC.